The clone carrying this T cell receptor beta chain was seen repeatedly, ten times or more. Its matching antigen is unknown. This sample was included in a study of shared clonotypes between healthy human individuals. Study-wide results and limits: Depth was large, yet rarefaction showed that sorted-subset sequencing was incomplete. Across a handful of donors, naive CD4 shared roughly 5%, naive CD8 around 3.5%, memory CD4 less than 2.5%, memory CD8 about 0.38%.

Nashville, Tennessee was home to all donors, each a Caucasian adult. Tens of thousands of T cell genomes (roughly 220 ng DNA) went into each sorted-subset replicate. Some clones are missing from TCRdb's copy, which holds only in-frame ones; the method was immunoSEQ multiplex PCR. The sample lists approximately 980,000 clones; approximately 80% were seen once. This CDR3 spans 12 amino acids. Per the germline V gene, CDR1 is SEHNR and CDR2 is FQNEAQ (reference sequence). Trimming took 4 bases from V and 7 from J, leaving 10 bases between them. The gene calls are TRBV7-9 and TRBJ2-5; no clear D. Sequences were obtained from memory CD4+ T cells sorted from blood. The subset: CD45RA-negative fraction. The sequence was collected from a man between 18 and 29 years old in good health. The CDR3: CASSSETGTQYF. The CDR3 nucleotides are TGTGCCAGCAGCTCCGAAACTGGGACCCAGTACTTC.